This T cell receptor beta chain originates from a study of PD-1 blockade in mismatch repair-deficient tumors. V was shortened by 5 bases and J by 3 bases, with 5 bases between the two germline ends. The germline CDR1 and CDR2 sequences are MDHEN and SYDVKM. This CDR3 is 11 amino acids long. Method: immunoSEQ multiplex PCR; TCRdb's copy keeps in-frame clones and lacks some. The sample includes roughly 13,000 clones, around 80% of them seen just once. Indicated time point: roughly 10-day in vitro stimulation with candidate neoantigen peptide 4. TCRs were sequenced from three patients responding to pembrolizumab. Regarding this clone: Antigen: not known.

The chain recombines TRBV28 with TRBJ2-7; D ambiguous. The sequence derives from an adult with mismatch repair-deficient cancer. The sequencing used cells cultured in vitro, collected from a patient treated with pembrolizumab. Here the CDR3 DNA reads TGTGCCAGCAGTAGGTTCTACGAGCAGTACTTC. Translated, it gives CASSRFYEQYF.